This T cell receptor (beta chain) appears in the sequencing data of a study of response to subunit inactivated influenza vaccine. The study, taken as a whole, reports: Only a handful of new T cells, the authors suggested, are recruited with each seasonal influenza vaccination.

TCRdb processed the RT-PCR reads anew with MiXCR; each CDR3 protein has one entry. The profile shows hundreds of thousands of distinct CDR3 sequences, roughly 15% of them singletons. The CDR3 contains 16 residues. Germline V gene data show CDR1 as MDHEN and CDR2 as SYDVKM. The junction had 9 bases not matched to a gene; V was cut back by 5 bases and J by 5 bases. In this sample, this clonotype turned up many times. Its antigen remains unknown. The chain is built from TRBV28 and TRBJ2-2, with TRBD1 matching 9 bases. This sequence originates from a man aged 50-60 years who received an inactivated influenza vaccine. The sample in question was PBMCs from blood, obtained 14 to 15 days before vaccination. The CDR3 region is CASSLTRDRVTGELFF. CDR3 bases: TGTGCCAGCAGTCTAACCCGGGACAGGGTAACCGGGGAGCTGTTTTTT.